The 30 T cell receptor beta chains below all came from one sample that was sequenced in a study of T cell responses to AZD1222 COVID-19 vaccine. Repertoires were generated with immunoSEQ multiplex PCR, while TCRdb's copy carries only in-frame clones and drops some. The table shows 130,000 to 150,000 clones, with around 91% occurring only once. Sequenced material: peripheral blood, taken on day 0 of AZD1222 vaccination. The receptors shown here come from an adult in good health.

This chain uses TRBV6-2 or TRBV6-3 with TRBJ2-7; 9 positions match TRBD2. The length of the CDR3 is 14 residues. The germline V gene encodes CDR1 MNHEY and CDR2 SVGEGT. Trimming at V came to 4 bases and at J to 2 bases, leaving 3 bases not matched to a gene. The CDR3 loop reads CASSSGGRAYEQYF. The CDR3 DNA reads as TGTGCCAGCAGTTCCGGCGGGAGGGCCTACGAGCAGTACTTC.

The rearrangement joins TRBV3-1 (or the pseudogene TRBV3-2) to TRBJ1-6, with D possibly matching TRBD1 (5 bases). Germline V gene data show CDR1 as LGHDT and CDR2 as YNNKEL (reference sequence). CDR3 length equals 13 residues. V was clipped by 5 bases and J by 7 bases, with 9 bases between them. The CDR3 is CASSAGLNSPLHF. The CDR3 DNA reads TGTGCCAGCAGCGCAGGGCTGAATTCACCCCTCCACTTT.

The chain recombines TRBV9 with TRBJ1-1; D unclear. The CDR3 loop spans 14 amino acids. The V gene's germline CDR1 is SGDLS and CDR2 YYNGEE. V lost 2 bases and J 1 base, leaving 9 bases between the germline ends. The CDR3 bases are TGTGCCAGCAGCGTTACACAGCAGAACACTGAAGCTTTCTTT. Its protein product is CASSVTQQNTEAFF.

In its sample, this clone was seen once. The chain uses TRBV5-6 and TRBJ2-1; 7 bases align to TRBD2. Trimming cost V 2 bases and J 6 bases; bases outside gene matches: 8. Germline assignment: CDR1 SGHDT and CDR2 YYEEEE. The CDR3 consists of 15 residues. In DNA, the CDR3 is TGTGCCAGCAGCTTCCGCGGAGCGGGGAGCAATGAGCAGTTCTTC. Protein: CASSFRGAGSNEQFF.

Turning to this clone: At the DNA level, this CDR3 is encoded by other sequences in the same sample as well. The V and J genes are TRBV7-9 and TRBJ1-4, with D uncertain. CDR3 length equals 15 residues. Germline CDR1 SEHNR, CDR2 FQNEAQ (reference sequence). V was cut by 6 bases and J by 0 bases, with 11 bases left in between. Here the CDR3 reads CASSLKGATNEKLFF. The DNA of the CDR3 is TGTGCCAGCAGTTTGAAGGGTGCAACTAATGAAAAACTGTTTTTT. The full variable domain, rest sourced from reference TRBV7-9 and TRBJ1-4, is DTGVSQNPRHKITKRGQNVTFRCDPISEHNRLYWYRQTLGQGPEFLTYFQNEAQLEKSRLLSDRFSAERPKGSFSTLEIQRTEQGDSAMYLCASSLKGATNEKLFFGSGTQLSVL.

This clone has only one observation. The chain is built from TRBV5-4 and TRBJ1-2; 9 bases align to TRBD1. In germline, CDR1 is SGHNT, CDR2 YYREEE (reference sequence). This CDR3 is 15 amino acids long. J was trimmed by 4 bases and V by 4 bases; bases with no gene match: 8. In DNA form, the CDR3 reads TGTGCCAGCAGCCCCCGGGACAGGGCTGGCTATGGCTACACCTTC. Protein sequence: CASSPRDRAGYGYTF.

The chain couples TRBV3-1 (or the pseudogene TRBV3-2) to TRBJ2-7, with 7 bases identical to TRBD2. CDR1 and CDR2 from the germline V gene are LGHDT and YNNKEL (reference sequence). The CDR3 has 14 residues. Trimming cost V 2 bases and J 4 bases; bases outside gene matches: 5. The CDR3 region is CASSQSISGYEQYF. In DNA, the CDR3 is TGTGCCAGCAGCCAATCGATTAGCGGGTACGAGCAGTACTTC.

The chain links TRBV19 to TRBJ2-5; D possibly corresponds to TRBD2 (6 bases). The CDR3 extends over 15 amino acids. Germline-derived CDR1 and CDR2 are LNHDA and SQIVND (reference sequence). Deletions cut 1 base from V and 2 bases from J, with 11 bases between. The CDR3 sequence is CASSIGASVQETQYF. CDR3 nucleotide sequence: TGTGCCAGTAGTATAGGTGCTAGCGTTCAAGAGACCCAGTACTTC.

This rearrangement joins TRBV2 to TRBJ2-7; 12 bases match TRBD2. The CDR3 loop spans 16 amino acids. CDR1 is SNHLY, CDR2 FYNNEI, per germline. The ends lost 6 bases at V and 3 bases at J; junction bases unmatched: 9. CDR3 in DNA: TGTGCCAGCAGGAAGGCCCAGACTAGCGGGAGCTACGAGCAGTACTTC. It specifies CASRKAQTSGSYEQYF.

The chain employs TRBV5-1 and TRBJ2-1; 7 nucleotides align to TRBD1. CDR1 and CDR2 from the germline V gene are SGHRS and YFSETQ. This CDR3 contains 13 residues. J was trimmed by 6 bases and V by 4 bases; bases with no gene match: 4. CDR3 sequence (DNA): TGCGCCAGCAGCGTAGGACAGGCCAATGAGCAGTTCTTC. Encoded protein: CASSVGQANEQFF.

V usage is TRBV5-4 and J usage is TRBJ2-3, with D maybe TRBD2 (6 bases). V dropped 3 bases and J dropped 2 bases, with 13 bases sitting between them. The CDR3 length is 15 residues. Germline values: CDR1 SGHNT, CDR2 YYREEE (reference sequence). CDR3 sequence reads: CASSSSGTPTDTQYF. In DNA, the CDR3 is TGTGCCAGCAGCTCTTCCGGGACTCCCACAGATACGCAGTATTTT.

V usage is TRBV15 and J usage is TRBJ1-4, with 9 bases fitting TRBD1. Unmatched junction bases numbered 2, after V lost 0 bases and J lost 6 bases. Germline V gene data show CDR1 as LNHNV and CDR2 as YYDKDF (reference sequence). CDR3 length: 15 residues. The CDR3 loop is CATSRDGDRDEKLFF. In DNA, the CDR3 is TGTGCCACCAGCAGAGATGGGGACAGGGATGAAAAACTGTTTTTT.

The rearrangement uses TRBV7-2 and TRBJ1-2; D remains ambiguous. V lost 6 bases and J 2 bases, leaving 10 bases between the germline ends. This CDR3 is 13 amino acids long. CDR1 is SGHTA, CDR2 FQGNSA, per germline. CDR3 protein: CASRRASNYGYTF. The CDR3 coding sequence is TGTGCCAGCAGGCGGGCCTCGAACTATGGCTACACCTTC.

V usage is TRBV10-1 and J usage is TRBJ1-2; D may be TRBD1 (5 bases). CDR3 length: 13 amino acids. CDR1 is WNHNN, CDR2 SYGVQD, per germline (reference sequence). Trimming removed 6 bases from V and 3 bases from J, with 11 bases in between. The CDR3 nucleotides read TGCGCCAGCAGGGGGGGGTATGACTATGGCTACACCTTC. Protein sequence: CASRGGYDYGYTF.

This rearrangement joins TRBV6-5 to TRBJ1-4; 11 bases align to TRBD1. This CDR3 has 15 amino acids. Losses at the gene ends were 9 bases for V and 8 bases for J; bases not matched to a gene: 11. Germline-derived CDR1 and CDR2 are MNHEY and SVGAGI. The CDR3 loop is CASDDPGTGGEKLFF. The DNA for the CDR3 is TGTGCCAGTGATGATCCCGGGACAGGGGGGGAAAAACTGTTTTTT.

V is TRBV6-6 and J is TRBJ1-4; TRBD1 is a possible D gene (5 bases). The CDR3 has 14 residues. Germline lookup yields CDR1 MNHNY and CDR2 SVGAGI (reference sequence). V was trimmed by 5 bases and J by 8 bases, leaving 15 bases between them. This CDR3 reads CASSNPWDREKLFF. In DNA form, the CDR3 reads TGTGCCAGCAGTAACCCCTGGGACCGGGAAAAACTGTTTTTT.

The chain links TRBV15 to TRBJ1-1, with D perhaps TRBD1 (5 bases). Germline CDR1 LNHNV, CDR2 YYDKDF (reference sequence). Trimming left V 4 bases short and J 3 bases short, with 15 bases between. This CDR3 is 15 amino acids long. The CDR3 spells CATSMPTTGYTEAFF. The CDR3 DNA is TGTGCCACCAGCATGCCAACTACAGGTTACACTGAAGCTTTCTTT.

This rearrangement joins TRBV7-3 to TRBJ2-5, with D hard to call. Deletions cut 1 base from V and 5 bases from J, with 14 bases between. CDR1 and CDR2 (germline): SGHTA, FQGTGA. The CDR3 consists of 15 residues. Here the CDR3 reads CASSLNSGTGETQYF. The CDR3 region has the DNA TGTGCCAGCAGCTTAAATTCCGGCACGGGTGAGACCCAGTACTTC.

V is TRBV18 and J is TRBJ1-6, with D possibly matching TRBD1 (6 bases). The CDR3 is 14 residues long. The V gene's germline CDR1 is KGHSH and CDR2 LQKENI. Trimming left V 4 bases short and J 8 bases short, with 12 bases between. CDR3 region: CASSRGAAYSPLHF. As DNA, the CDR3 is TGTGCCAGCTCACGGGGGGCGGCATATTCACCCCTCCACTTT.

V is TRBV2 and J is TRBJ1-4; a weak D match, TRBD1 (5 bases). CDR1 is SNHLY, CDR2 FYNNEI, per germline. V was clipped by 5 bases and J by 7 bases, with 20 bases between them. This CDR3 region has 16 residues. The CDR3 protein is CASSLEAGGSTEKLFF. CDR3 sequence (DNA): TGTGCCAGCAGTCTCGAAGCGGGGGGGTCTACTGAAAAACTGTTTTTT.

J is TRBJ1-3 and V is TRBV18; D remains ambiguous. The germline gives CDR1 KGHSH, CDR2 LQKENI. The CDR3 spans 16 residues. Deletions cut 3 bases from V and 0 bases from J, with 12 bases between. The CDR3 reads CASSPQESSSGNTIYF. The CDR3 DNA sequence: TGTGCCAGCTCACCCCAAGAGTCGAGCTCTGGAAACACCATATATTTT.

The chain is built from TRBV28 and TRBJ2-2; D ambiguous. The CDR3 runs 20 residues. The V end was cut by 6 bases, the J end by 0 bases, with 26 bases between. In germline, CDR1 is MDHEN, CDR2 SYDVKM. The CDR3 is CASSPSRAMGFNPNTGELFF. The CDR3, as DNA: TGTGCCAGCAGCCCAAGCCGGGCAATGGGTTTTAACCCGAACACCGGGGAGCTGTTTTTT.

CDR3 nucleotide sequence: TGTGCCAGCAGCCCCCTTAGGGACAGGATTGGGCCCCAGCATTTT. It codes for CASSPLRDRIGPQHF. The gene calls are TRBV28 and TRBJ1-5, with 8 positions matching TRBD1. The V segment lost 6 bases and the J segment 9 bases; nucleotides outside the gene matches: 13. The CDR3 loop spans 15 amino acids. Germline V gene data show CDR1 as MDHEN and CDR2 as SYDVKM.

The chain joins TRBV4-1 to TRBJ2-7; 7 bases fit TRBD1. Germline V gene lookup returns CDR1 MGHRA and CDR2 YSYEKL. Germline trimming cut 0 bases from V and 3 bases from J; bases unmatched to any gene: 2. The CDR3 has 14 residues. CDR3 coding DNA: TGCGCCAGCAGCCAAGATCGGACAGGCTACGAGCAGTACTTC. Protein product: CASSQDRTGYEQYF.

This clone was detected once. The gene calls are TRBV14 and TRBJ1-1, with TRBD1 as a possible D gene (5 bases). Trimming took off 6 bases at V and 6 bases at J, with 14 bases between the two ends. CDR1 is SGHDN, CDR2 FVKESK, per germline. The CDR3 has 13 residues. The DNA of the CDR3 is TGTGCCAGCAGAGTAACAGGAGCCGCTGAAGCTTTCTTT. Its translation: CASRVTGAAEAFF.

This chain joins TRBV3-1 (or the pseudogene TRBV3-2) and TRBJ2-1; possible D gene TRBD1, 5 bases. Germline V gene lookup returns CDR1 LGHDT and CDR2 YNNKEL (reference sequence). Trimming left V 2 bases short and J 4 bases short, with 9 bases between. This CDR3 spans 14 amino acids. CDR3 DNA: TGTGCCAGCAGCCAACCTAGACAGTACAATGAGCAGTTCTTC. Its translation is CASSQPRQYNEQFF.

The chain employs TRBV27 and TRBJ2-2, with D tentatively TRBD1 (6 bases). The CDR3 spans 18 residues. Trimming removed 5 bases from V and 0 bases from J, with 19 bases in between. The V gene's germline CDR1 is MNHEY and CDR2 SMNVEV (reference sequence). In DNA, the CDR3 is TGTGCCAGCAGTGCTCCGGGACACGAGTTAACGAACACCGGGGAGCTGTTTTTT. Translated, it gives CASSAPGHELTNTGELFF.

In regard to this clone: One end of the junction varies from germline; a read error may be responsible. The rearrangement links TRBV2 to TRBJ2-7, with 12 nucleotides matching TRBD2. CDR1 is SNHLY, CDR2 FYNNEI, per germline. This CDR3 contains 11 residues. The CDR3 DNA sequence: TGTGCCAGCAGTGAAAGACTAGCGGGGGAATTC. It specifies CASSERLAGEF.

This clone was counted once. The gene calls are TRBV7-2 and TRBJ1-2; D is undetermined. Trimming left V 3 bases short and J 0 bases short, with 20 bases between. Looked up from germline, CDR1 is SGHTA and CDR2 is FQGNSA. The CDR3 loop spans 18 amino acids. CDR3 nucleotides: TGTGCCAGCAGCTTCCCCGTCTCGGGGAGGGCTACTAACTATGGCTACACCTTC. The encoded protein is CASSFPVSGRATNYGYTF.

The DNA of the CDR3 is TGTGCCAGCAGTGAATTCGGAAGGGGACAGGGTATATACGAGCAGTACTTC. This sequence encodes CASSEFGRGQGIYEQYF. V is TRBV2 and J is TRBJ2-7, with 9 bases that match TRBD1. CDR1 is SNHLY and CDR2 is FYNNEI in the germline V gene. Trimming removed 2 bases from V and 4 bases from J; junction bases left unmatched: 12. This CDR3 has 17 amino acids.